The present T cell receptor (beta chain) was sequenced within a study of Ad26.COV2.S vaccination and SARS-CoV-2 variants. Study results and caveats: Total T cell responses, in the TCR breadth and depth analyses, may have been underestimated.

Treatment defined: around 19 received Ad26.COV2.S at low or high dose, single or two shots; 5 received placebo; per-sample allocation not given. Each sample was drawn 63 days after the first injection (of vaccine or placebo). The repertoire was sequenced with immunoSEQ multiplex PCR; TCRdb's copy has only in-frame clones and lacks some. The repertoire holds some 520,000 clones, with around 85% as singletons. There are 17 residues in the CDR3. The junction had 16 bases not matched to a gene; V was cut back by 3 bases and J by 6 bases. Germline V gene sequence: CDR1 LGHNA, CDR2 YNFKEQ. This clone was counted at least ten times. Its antigen is unidentified.

The chain uses TRBV4-2 and TRBJ2-7; 8 bases align to TRBD2. This receptor was identified in a person aged 18 to 59 who received the Ad26.COV2.S COVID-19 vaccine or a placebo. Sequenced here: peripheral blood, sampled in a trial of Ad26.COV2.S vaccine versus placebo. CDR3 protein: CASSHGEGLGLAGEQYF. The CDR3 DNA sequence: TGTGCCAGCAGCCACGGTGAGGGCCTCGGACTAGCTGGCGAGCAGTACTTC.